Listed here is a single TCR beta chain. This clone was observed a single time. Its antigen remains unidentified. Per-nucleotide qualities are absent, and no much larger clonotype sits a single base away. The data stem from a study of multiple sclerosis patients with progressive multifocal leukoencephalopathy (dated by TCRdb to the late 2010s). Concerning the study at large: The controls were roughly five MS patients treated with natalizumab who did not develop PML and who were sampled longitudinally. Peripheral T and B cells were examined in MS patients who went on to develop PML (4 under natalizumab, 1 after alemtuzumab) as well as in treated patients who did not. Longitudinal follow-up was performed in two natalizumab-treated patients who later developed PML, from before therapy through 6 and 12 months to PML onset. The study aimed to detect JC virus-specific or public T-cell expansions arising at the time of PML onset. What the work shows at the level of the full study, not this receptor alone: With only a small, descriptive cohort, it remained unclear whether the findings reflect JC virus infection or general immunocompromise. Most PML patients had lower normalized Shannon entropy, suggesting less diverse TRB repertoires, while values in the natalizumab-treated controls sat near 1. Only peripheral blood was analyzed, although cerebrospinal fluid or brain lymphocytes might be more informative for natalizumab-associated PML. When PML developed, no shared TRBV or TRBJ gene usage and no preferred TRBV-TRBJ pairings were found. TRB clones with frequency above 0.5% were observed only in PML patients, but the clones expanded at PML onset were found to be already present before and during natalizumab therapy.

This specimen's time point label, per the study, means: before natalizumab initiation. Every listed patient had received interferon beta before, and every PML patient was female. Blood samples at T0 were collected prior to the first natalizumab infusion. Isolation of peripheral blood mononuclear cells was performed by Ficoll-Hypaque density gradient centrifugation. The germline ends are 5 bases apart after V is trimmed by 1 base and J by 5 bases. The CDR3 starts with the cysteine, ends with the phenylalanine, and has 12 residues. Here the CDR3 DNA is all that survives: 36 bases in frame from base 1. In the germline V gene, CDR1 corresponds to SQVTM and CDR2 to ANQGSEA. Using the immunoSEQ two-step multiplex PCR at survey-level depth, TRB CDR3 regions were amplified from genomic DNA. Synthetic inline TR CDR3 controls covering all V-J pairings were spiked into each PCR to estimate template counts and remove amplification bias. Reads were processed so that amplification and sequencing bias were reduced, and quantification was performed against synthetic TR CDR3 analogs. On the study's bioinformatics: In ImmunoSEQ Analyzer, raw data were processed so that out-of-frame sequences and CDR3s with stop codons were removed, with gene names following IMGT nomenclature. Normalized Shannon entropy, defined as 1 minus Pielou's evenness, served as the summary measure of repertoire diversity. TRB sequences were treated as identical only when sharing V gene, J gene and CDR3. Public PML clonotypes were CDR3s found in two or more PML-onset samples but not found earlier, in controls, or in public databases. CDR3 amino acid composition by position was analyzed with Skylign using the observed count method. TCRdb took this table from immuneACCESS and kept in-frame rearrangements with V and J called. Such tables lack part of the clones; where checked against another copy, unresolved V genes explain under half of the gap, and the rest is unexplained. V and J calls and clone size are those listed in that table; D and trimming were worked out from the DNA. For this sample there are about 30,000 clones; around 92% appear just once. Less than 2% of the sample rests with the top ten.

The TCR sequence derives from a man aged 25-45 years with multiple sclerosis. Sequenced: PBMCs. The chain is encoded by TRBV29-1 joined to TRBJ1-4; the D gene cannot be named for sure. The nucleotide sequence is TGCAGCGTTGAAGGGAAGAATGAAAAACTGTTTTTT. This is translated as CSVEGKNEKLFF.